This T cell receptor (beta chain) was obtained from a study of human T cells and chemical hapten exposure. Study-level results: Expanded TCRs produced significantly more large CDR3 similarity clusters than controls did. With patch test score, the counts of PT1 expanded TCRs showed a positive correlation. Those TCRs sitting above 1 in 1000 frequency stayed the same with DPC sensitization.

The V end was cut by 4 bases, the J end by 3 bases, with 14 bases between. Germline values: CDR1 SGDLS, CDR2 YYNGEE. The CDR3 is 14 amino acids. Within the library, unique molecular identifiers were attached to each individual cDNA molecule. TCRdb itself ran the RACE reads through MiXCR, one entry per CDR3 protein. The sample has 350,000 to 400,000 distinct CDR3 sequences; roughly 6.3% are singletons. To note about this clonotype: Its specificity is unknown.

The time point: patch test 2, 6 weeks after DPC sensitization. As for treatment: therapeutic diphenylcyclopropenone sensitization with weekly scalp DPC. This sequence joins TRBV9 and TRBJ2-7, with a possible D match to TRBD2 (6 bases). This sample comprised whole blood, obtained in connection with sensitization to the hapten diphenylcyclopropenone (DPC). The sequence derives from a young woman with alopecia areata. Some clones in this sample may be carry-over from other donors' samples. CDR3 residues: CASSPWDSHYEQYF. Written as DNA, the CDR3 is TGTGCCAGCAGCCCGTGGGACTCGCACTACGAGCAGTACTTC.